These 29 T cell receptor beta chains originate from one sample sequenced in a study of cytomegalovirus exposure and HLA in healthy donors. The table came from immunoSEQ multiplex PCR; TCRdb's copy has only in-frame clones and leaves some out. The sample contains roughly 350,000 clones, about nine tenths of which appear only once. Sequencing was carried out using PBMCs. Receptors originate from a woman younger than 35 in good health and CMV-seronegative.

V is TRBV20-1 and J is TRBJ2-1; TRBD1 aligns across 10 bases. This CDR3 is 10 amino acids long. Germline loops: CDR1 DFQATT, CDR2 SNEGSKA (reference sequence). V was clipped by 6 bases and J by 15 bases; unmatched bases: 5. CDR3 amino acids: CSAADRGWFF. The CDR3 DNA sequence: TGCAGTGCCGCGGACAGGGGGTGGTTCTTC.

The chain is built from TRBV7-3 and TRBJ2-1; D is possibly TRBD2 (6 bases). CDR1 is SGHTA and CDR2 is FQGTGA in the germline V gene. Deletions cut 4 bases from V and 1 base from J, with 23 bases between. The CDR3 runs 19 residues. CDR3 bases: TGTGCCAGCAGCTCTCTCCAGACGAAGACTAGAGGGTCCTACAATGAGCAGTTCTTC. It codes for CASSSLQTKTRGSYNEQFF. The variable domain in full, with the rest retrieved from reference TRBV7-3 and TRBJ2-1, is GAGVSQTPSNKVTEKGKYVELRCDPISGHTALYWYRQSLGQGPEFLIYFQGTGAADDSGLPNDRFFAVRPEGSVSTLKIQRTERGDSAVYLCASSSLQTKTRGSYNEQFFGPGTRLTVL.

This chain connects TRBV29-1 to TRBJ1-1; the D is unclear. The CDR3 runs 13 residues. Per germline, CDR1 SQVTM and CDR2 ANQGSEA. V dropped 6 bases and J dropped 6 bases, with 17 bases sitting between them. The CDR3: CSVTGSQNAEAFF. The CDR3 nucleotides read TGCAGCGTGACCGGGAGTCAAAACGCTGAAGCTTTCTTT. Complete variable domain (other parts from reference TRBV29-1 and TRBJ1-1): SAVISQKPSRDICQRGTSLTIQCQVDSQVTMMFWYRQQPGQSLTLIATANQGSEATYESGFVIDKFPISRPNLTFSTLTVSNMSPEDSSIYLCSVTGSQNAEAFFGQGTRLTVV.

The chain has TRBV19 and TRBJ2-7; 7 bases match TRBD2. Germline CDR1 LNHDA, CDR2 SQIVND (reference sequence). V was pared by 1 base and J by 2 bases, with 5 bases of the junction left unmatched. The CDR3 totals 15 residues. The CDR3 loop reads CASSIVGGGAYEQYF. In nucleotides, the CDR3 is TGTGCCAGTAGTATAGTAGGCGGGGGAGCCTACGAGCAGTACTTC. Full variable domain (outside the CDR3, taken from reference TRBV19 and TRBJ2-7): DGGITQSPKYLFRKEGQNVTLSCEQNLNHDAMYWYRQDPGQGLRLIYYSQIVNDFQKGDIAEGYSVSREKKESFPLTVTSAQKNPTAFYLCASSIVGGGAYEQYFGPGTRLTVT.

This clone was found once. This chain links TRBV5-6 with TRBJ2-7, with TRBD2 matching over 11 bases. J gave up 1 base and V 4 bases, and 4 bases lay outside the gene matches. Germline CDR1 is SGHDT and CDR2 is YYEEEE. The CDR3 loop spans 15 amino acids. CDR3 amino acids: CASSRLAGLSYEQYF. DNA for the CDR3: TGTGCCAGCAGCCGACTAGCGGGACTGTCCTACGAGCAGTACTTC. The full variable domain, completed using reference TRBV5-6 and TRBJ2-7, is DAGVTQSPTHLIKTRGQQVTLRCSPKSGHDTVSWYQQALGQGPQFIFQYYEEEERQRGNFPDRFSGHQFPNYSSELNVNALLLGDSALYLCASSRLAGLSYEQYFGPGTRLTVT.

This chain connects TRBV19 to TRBJ2-7, with TRBD2 matching over 11 bases. Germline V gene sequence: CDR1 LNHDA, CDR2 SQIVND (reference sequence). CDR3 length equals 15 residues. J gave up 4 bases and V 5 bases, and 7 bases lay outside the gene matches. The CDR3 DNA sequence: TGTGCCAGTAGTTTACTAGCGGGGGCCAAATACGAGCAGTACTTC. The encoded protein is CASSLLAGAKYEQYF.

This clone turned up a few times. This chain uses TRBV7-9 with TRBJ1-2; 8 bases line up with TRBD1. Germline assignment: CDR1 SEHNR and CDR2 FQNEAQ (reference sequence). CDR3 size: 14 residues. Trimming took 5 bases from V and 8 from J; bases not matched to a gene: 10. The CDR3 nucleotides are TGTGCCAGCAGCAAGGCGGCAGGGGGCTTGGGCTACACCTTC. Amino acid sequence: CASSKAAGGLGYTF.

V usage is TRBV29-1 and J usage is TRBJ2-2; no clear D. CDR1 is SQVTM and CDR2 is ANQGSEA in the germline V gene. The CDR3 extends over 13 amino acids. Trimming pared 6 bases from V and 2 bases from J, leaving 10 bases between. In DNA, the CDR3 is TGCAGCGTCTCGGAGATAAACACCGGGGAGCTGTTTTTT. Translating it yields CSVSEINTGELFF.

This sequence joins TRBV7-2 and TRBJ2-1, with 7 bases fitting TRBD2. The trim removed 3 bases at V and 0 bases at J, leaving 5 bases unmatched. The CDR3 totals 16 residues. Germline CDR1 reads SGHTA; CDR2 reads FQGNSA. The CDR3 sequence is CASSLASGSSYNEQFF. CDR3 in DNA: TGTGCCAGCAGCTTGGCTAGCGGTAGCTCCTACAATGAGCAGTTCTTC.

The rearrangement uses TRBV7-3 and TRBJ2-1; 11 positions agree with TRBD2. There are 18 residues in the CDR3. Germline V lookup: CDR1 SGHTA, CDR2 FQGTGA. Trimming at V came to 8 bases and at J to 4 bases, leaving 16 bases not matched to a gene. The CDR3 is CASGVTGLAVPTYNEQFF. In DNA form, the CDR3 reads TGTGCCAGCGGCGTTACGGGACTAGCGGTCCCGACTTACAATGAGCAGTTCTTC.

CDR3 amino acids: CASSEGDFTYEQYF. CDR3 nucleotide sequence: TGTGCCAGCAGTGAAGGGGACTTTACTTACGAGCAGTACTTC. The chain has TRBV6-1 and TRBJ2-7, with D tentatively TRBD2 (6 bases). With 1 base removed from V and 4 bases from J, the gap between germline ends came to 11 bases. The CDR3 is 14 amino acids. Germline CDR1 is MNHNS and CDR2 is SASEGT.

The chain recombines TRBV4-1 with TRBJ1-2, with a tentative D call TRBD1 (6 bases). The V end lost 2 bases, the J end lost 7 bases, and 17 bases lay between the germline ends. Per germline, CDR1 MGHRA and CDR2 YSYEKL. The CDR3 extends over 15 amino acids. The CDR3 reads CASSQPGQTPRGYTF. The CDR3 nucleotides are TGCGCCAGCAGCCAACCGGGACAAACCCCCCGTGGCTACACCTTC.

The count of this clone is one. This chain uses TRBV11-2 with TRBJ2-7, with no clear D. Germline V gives CDR1 SGHAT, CDR2 FQNNGV. V lost 4 bases and J 3 bases, leaving 4 bases between the germline ends. The CDR3 runs 11 residues. In nucleotides, the CDR3 is TGTGCCAGCAGCTCAGTCTACGAGCAGTACTTC. Amino acid sequence: CASSSVYEQYF.

This rearrangement joins TRBV16 to TRBJ1-2; tentatively, D is TRBD1 (6 bases). Germline V gene data show CDR1 as KGHSY and CDR2 as FQNENV. The V gene lost 7 bases and the J gene lost 1 base, with 16 bases spanning the gap. CDR3 length: 15 amino acids. CDR3 nucleotides: TGTGCCAGCACCCCTCGGGGGGCGCGTAACTATGGCTACACCTTC. This encodes CASTPRGARNYGYTF.

The CDR3 DNA reads TGCGCCAGCAGCCGGGACAGGGGGCCCAATCAGCCCCAGCATTTT. It yields the protein CASSRDRGPNQPQHF. This chain connects TRBV4-1 to TRBJ1-5; 12 positions match TRBD1. Trimming took 4 bases from V and 3 from J; bases not matched to a gene: 1. This CDR3 contains 15 residues. Germline CDR1 is MGHRA and CDR2 is YSYEKL.

The chain joins TRBV19 to TRBJ2-2; TRBD1 might be the D (5 bases). The CDR3 runs to 13 residues. With 7 bases removed from V and 3 bases from J, the gap between germline ends came to 9 bases. CDR1 LNHDA and CDR2 SQIVND come from the germline V gene (reference sequence). The CDR3 protein is CASTTVDTGELFF. The CDR3 nucleotides read TGTGCCAGTACGACAGTTGACACCGGGGAGCTGTTTTTT.

The chain recombines TRBV29-1 with TRBJ2-7, with D perhaps TRBD2 (5 bases). CDR1 is SQVTM and CDR2 is ANQGSEA in the germline V gene. The CDR3 is 11 residues long. V was pared by 4 bases and J by 3 bases, with 7 bases between. Written as DNA, the CDR3 is TGCAGCGTTGTCCGGGACTACGAGCAGTACTTC. As protein: CSVVRDYEQYF.

This clone was seen just once. J is TRBJ1-2 and V is TRBV4-1; 7 nucleotides agree with TRBD1. Trimming at V came to 4 bases and at J to 7 bases, leaving 12 bases not matched to a gene. Germline CDR1 MGHRA, CDR2 YSYEKL. CDR3 length equals 15 residues. CDR3 DNA sequence: TGCGCCAGCAGCCTCTCACCGCAGGGGGACGCTGGCTACACCTTC. This translates into CASSLSPQGDAGYTF.

The V call is TRBV19, the J call TRBJ2-5; D possibly corresponds to TRBD1 (6 bases). CDR1 and CDR2 (germline): LNHDA, SQIVND (reference sequence). The CDR3 has 13 amino acids. The V and J ends lost 3 bases and 2 bases respectively, with 7 bases between them. This chain's CDR3 is CASSMQGQETQYF. The CDR3 region has the DNA TGTGCCAGTAGTATGCAGGGGCAAGAGACCCAGTACTTC.

This chain joins TRBV6-1 and TRBJ2-1; TRBD2 matches at 14 bases. CDR3 length equals 16 residues. Trimming cost V 4 bases and J 9 bases; bases outside gene matches: 8. Per germline, CDR1 MNHNS and CDR2 SASEGT. The chain's CDR3 is CASSVQGLAGVGEQFF. The CDR3 DNA follows: TGTGCCAGCAGTGTACAGGGACTAGCGGGAGTAGGTGAGCAGTTCTTC.

The chain combines TRBV27 with TRBJ2-5, with 7 bases matching TRBD2. The CDR3 is made up of 13 amino acids. Trimming cost V 6 bases and J 5 bases; bases outside gene matches: 6. Germline loops: CDR1 MNHEY, CDR2 SMNVEV (reference sequence). This CDR3 is CASRKGGRETQYF. CDR3 in DNA: TGTGCCAGCAGGAAGGGAGGGCGGGAGACCCAGTACTTC.

The chain uses TRBV2 and TRBJ2-7; D is perhaps TRBD2 (7 bases). CDR1 and CDR2 from the germline V gene are SNHLY and FYNNEI. The CDR3 covers 16 residues. Trimming cost V 0 bases and J 3 bases, with 15 bases left between them. DNA for the CDR3: TGTGCCAGCAGTGAAGCGGCGCGGGGGCGAAACTACGAGCAGTACTTC. This sequence encodes CASSEAARGRNYEQYF.

The chain is built from TRBV19 and TRBJ2-2; possible D gene TRBD2, 6 bases. The V end lost 4 bases, the J end lost 0 bases, and 15 bases lay between the germline ends. This CDR3 has 17 residues. Germline CDR1 and CDR2: LNHDA and SQIVND (reference sequence). The CDR3: CASSRRELHTNTGELFF. The CDR3 DNA is TGTGCCAGTAGTAGGCGGGAACTACACACGAACACCGGGGAGCTGTTTTTT.

The chain carries TRBV27 and TRBJ2-3, with 8 nucleotides matching TRBD2. The CDR3 covers 16 residues. V dropped 4 bases and J dropped 3; count of bases not matched to a gene: 9. Germline V gives CDR1 MNHEY, CDR2 SMNVEV (reference sequence). The CDR3, as DNA: TGTGCCAGCAGTTCCCGGGCGGGAGGAGGGACAGATACGCAGTATTTT. This encodes CASSSRAGGGTDTQYF.

The gene calls are TRBV6-5 and TRBJ1-2; a weak D match, TRBD1 (6 bases). Germline V gene data show CDR1 as MNHEY and CDR2 as SVGAGI. The CDR3 loop spans 12 amino acids. Trimming stripped 5 bases from V and 6 bases from J, with 10 bases between. The CDR3: CASSNHRDGYTF. The CDR3 DNA reads as TGTGCCAGCAGTAACCACAGGGATGGCTACACCTTC.

The J gene is TRBJ2-7, the V gene TRBV5-1; 11 nucleotides agree with TRBD1. This CDR3 is 15 amino acids long. From germline, CDR1 is SGHRS and CDR2 YFSETQ. V trimming: 4 bases; J trimming: 4 bases; junction bases outside the gene matches: 7. CDR3 protein: CASSLGQGAPYEQYF. The CDR3 DNA sequence: TGCGCCAGCAGCCTAGGACAGGGGGCGCCTTACGAGCAGTACTTC.

V usage is TRBV27 and J usage is TRBJ2-7; 7 bases fit TRBD2. The V gene's germline CDR1 is MNHEY and CDR2 SMNVEV (reference sequence). Trimming removed 4 bases from V and 0 bases from J; junction bases left unmatched: 6. The CDR3 is made up of 15 amino acids. This CDR3 reads CASSSILAPSYEQYF. The DNA for the CDR3 is TGTGCCAGCAGTTCGATACTAGCGCCCTCCTACGAGCAGTACTTC.

This rearrangement joins TRBV5-1 to TRBJ2-5; TRBD1 aligns across 7 bases. The trim removed 4 bases at V and 2 bases at J, leaving 8 bases unmatched. This CDR3 is 15 amino acids long. Germline assignment: CDR1 SGHRS and CDR2 YFSETQ. CDR3 DNA sequence: TGCGCCAGCAGCCCCGGATGGGGACAGCAAGAGACCCAGTACTTC. Amino acid sequence: CASSPGWGQQETQYF.

Only a few counts were recorded for this clone. The gene calls are TRBV2 and TRBJ1-5; D may be TRBD1 (5 bases). Germline-derived CDR1 and CDR2 are SNHLY and FYNNEI. Trimming pared 6 bases from V and 5 bases from J, leaving 5 bases between. The CDR3 has 11 residues. DNA of the CDR3: TGTGCCAGCAGCAGGGATCAGCCCCAGCATTTT. It yields the protein CASSRDQPQHF.